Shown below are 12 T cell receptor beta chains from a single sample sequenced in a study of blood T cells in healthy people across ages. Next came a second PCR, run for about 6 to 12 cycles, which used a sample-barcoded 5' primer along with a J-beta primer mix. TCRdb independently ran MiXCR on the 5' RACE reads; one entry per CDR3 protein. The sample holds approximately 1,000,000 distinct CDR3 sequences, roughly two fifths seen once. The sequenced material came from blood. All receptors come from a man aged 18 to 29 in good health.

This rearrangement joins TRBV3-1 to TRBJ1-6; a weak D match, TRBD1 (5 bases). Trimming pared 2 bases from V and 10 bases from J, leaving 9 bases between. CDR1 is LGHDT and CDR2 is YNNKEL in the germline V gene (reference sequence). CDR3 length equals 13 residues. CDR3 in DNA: TGTGCCAGCAGCCAAATGGGGGAGTCACCCCTCCACTTT. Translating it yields CASSQMGESPLHF.

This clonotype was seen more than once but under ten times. The CDR3 nucleotides are TGTGCCAGCAGCCAAGGGACTAAGAAGTTCTTC. Amino acid sequence: CASSQGTKKFF. The V gene is TRBV14, the J gene TRBJ2-1; D may be TRBD2 (6 bases). Germline V CDR1 and CDR2: SGHDN, FVKESK. The V and J ends lost 1 base and 14 bases respectively, with 9 bases between them. This CDR3 region has 11 residues.

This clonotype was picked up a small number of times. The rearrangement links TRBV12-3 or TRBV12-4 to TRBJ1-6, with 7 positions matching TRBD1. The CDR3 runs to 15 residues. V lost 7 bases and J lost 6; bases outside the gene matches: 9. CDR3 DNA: TGTGCCAGCAATCTAAGAGGGACAGTTAATTCACCCCTCCACTTT. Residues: CASNLRGTVNSPLHF.

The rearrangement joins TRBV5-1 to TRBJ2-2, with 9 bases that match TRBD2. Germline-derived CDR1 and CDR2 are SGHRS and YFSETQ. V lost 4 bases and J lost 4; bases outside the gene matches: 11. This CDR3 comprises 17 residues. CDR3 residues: CASSAKPGTSSTGELFF. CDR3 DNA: TGCGCCAGCAGCGCAAAGCCCGGGACTAGCTCCACCGGGGAGCTGTTTTTT.

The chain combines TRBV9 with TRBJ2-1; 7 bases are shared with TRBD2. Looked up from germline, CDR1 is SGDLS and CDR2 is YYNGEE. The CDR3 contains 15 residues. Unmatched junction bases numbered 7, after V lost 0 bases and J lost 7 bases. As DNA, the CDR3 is TGTGCCAGCAGCGTAGAGGTAGCGGGTAGGAATGAGCAGTTCTTC. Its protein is CASSVEVAGRNEQFF. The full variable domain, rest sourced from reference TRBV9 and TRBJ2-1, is DSGVTQTPKHLITATGQRVTLRCSPRSGDLSVYWYQQSLDQGLQFLIQYYNGEERAKGNILERFSAQQFPDLHSELNLSSLELGDSALYFCASSVEVAGRNEQFFGPGTRLTVL.

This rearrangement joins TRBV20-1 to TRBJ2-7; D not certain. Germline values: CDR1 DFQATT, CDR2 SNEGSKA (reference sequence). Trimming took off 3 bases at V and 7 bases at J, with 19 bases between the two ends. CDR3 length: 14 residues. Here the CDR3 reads CSASIRPVGNEQYF. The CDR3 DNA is TGCAGTGCTAGTATTCGGCCAGTTGGAAATGAGCAGTACTTC.

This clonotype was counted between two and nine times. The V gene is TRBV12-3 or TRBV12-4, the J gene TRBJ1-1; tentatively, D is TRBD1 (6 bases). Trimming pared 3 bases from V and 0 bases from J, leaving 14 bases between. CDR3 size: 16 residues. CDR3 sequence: CASSLRSGVMNTEAFF. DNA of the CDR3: TGTGCCAGCAGTTTGAGGTCAGGGGTCATGAACACTGAAGCTTTCTTT.

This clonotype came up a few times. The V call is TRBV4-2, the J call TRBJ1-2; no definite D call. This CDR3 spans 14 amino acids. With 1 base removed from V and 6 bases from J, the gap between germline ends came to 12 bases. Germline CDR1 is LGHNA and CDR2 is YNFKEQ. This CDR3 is CASSQGFGEHGYTF. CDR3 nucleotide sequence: TGTGCCAGCAGCCAAGGATTTGGGGAACATGGCTACACCTTC.

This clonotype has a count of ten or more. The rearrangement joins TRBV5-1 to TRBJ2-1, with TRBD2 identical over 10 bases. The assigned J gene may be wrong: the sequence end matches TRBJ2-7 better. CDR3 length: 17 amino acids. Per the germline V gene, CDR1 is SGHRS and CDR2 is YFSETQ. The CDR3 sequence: CASSLGSSGGGYNEQYF. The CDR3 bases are TGCGCCAGCAGCTTGGGGTCTAGCGGGGGAGGCTACAATGAGCAGTACTTC.

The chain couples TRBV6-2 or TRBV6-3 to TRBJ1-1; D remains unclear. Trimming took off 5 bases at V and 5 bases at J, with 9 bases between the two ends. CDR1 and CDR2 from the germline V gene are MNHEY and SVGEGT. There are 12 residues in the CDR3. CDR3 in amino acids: CASSQPPTEAFF. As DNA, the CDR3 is TGTGCCAGCAGTCAACCTCCGACTGAAGCTTTCTTT.

CDR3 DNA sequence: TGTGCCAGCAGCGTTGGGACCTCAACGGTGGAGTACTTC. This encodes CASSVGTSTVEYF. The J gene is TRBJ2-5, the V gene TRBV9; D may correspond to TRBD1 or TRBD2 (5 bases each). CDR3 size: 13 residues. Germline CDR1 is SGDLS and CDR2 is YYNGEE. Trimming removed 2 bases from V and 12 bases from J, with 17 bases in between.

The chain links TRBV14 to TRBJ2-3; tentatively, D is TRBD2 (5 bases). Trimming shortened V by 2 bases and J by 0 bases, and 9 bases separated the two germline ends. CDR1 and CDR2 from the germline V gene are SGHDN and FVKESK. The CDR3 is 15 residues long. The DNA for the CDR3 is TGTGCCAGCAGCCAATGGGAGCAGAGCACAGATACGCAGTATTTT. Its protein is CASSQWEQSTDTQYF.